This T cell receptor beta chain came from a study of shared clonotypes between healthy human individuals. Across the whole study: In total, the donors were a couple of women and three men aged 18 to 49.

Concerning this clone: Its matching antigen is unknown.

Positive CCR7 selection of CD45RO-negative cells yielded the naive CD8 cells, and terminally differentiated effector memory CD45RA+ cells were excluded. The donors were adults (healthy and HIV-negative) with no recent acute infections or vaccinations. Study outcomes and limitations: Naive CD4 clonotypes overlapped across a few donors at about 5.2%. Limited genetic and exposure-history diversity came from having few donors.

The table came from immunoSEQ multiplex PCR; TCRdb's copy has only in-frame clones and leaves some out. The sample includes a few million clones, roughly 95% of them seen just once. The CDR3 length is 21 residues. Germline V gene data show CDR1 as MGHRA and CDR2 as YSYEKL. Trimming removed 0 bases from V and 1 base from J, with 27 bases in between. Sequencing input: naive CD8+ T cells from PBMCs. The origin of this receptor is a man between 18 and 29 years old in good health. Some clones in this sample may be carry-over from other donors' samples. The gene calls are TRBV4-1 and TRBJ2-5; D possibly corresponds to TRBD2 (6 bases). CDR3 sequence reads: CASSQDYSPTGVAVSQETQYF. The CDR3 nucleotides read TGCGCCAGCAGCCAAGATTATTCCCCCACGGGGGTTGCGGTGAGCCAAGAGACCCAGTACTTC.